This T cell receptor beta chain stems from a study of blood T cells in healthy people across ages. Study-wide context: Through template switching, about one barcoded beta molecule was captured per two T cells, as measured in model experiments. Study conclusions and caveats: CMV status of donors was unknown, possibly confounding expanded clonotype changes.

The second PCR ran about 6 to 12 cycles with a sample-barcoded 5' primer and J-beta primers. MiXCR was run by TCRdb on the 5' RACE reads, yielding one entry per CDR3 protein. Of over 500,000 distinct CDR3 sequences detected, roughly a quarter appear once; the ten largest clones hold 3% to 4%. The sample holds a few counts of this clonotype. The antigen is undetermined. V lost 0 bases, J lost 5 bases, and 12 bases lay in between. The germline gives CDR1 SGHKS, CDR2 YYEKEE (reference sequence). This CDR3 contains 14 residues. These same records also appear under a second study, on T cells of mothers and their children.

The clonotype comes from a boy aged 2-9 years in good health. The chain recombines TRBV5-5 with TRBJ2-7, with D maybe TRBD1 (6 bases). What was sequenced was blood. For the CDR3, the DNA is TGTGCCAGCAGCTTGGCGGATCGGACAGACGAGCAGTACTTC. Protein sequence: CASSLADRTDEQYF.